This T cell receptor beta chain was found in a study of PD-1 blockade in classical Hodgkin lymphoma. About the research overall: Nivolumab 3 mg/kg was given intravenously every 2 weeks.

Time point: cycle 4 day 1 (C4D1), after 5 to 7 weeks of nivolumab. No patient escaped relapse after autologous stem cell transplantation, and brentuximab vedotin exposure varied. Thawed PBMCs were the source of CD8+ T cells, obtained through magnetic negative selection. This clone came up once. Its antigen remains unidentified. Study-wide results and limits: Complete responders' diversity at baseline resembled that of newly diagnosed patients.

Germline CDR1 is SEHNR and CDR2 is FQNEAQ (reference sequence). The germline V and J ends were trimmed by 4 bases and 3 bases, with 10 bases remaining between them. The CDR3 loop spans 14 amino acids. The protocol was immunoSEQ multiplex PCR, while the TCRdb copy is restricted to in-frame clones and leaves out a portion. Of approximately 15,000 clones in the sample, around nine tenths were seen once. The origin of this receptor is a human donor with classical Hodgkin lymphoma. This sequence joins TRBV7-9 and TRBJ2-1; D possibly uses TRBD1 or TRBD2 (5 bases each). The source material was CD8+ T cells from blood, sampled before the fourth cycle of nivolumab. The CDR3 bases are TGTGCCAGCAGCTCACAGGAGGTCTACAATGAGCAGTTCTTC. Translated: CASSSQEVYNEQFF. Looking up the rest from reference TRBV7-9 and TRBJ2-1 gives the full variable domain: DTGVSQNPRHKITKRGQNVTFRCDPISEHNRLYWYRQTLGQGPEFLTYFQNEAQLEKSRLLSDRFSAERPKGSFSTLEIQRTEQGDSAMYLCASSSQEVYNEQFFGPGTRLTVL.